Sequencing of this T cell receptor beta chain was carried out in a study of Ad26.COV2.S vaccination and SARS-CoV-2 variants. TCRdb's table, derived via immunoSEQ multiplex PCR, lists solely in-frame clones and lacks some. Here the sample spans more than 400,000 clones, 80% to 95% being singletons. Treatment noted: some 20 received Ad26.COV2.S at low or high dose, single or two shots; 5 received placebo; per-sample allocation not given. Sampling occurred on day 63 after the first vaccine or placebo injection. Germline-derived CDR1 and CDR2 are SGHRS and YFSETQ. The CDR3 sequence is 14 residues long. Trimming cost V 1 base and J 1 base, with 8 bases left between them.

Sequenced material: peripheral blood, taken in a trial of Ad26.COV2.S vaccine versus placebo. The source of this sequence is a person aged 18-60 years who received the Ad26.COV2.S COVID-19 vaccine or a placebo. The gene calls are TRBV5-1 and TRBJ1-1; D ambiguous. The CDR3 reads CASSLMDTNTEAFF. CDR3 coding DNA: TGCGCCAGCAGCTTGATGGATACGAACACTGAAGCTTTCTTT.